This T cell receptor (beta chain) derives from a study of blood T cell repertoires in COVID-19. CDR1 MNHNY and CDR2 SVGAGI come from the germline V gene (reference sequence). CDR3 size: 14 residues. V was shortened by 5 bases and J by 2 bases, with 9 bases between the two germline ends. Here immunoSEQ multiplex PCR was the method, and the copy in TCRdb shows in-frame clones only, minus some. The profile shows a few hundred thousand clones, 70% to 90% of them singletons. This chain links TRBV6-6 with TRBJ2-2, with D possibly matching TRBD1 (6 bases). Source material: peripheral blood. This receptor was taken from a woman in her 70s with acute or convalescent COVID-19. CDR3 in amino acids: CASSTGQNTGELFF. CDR3 sequence (DNA): TGTGCCAGCAGTACGGGACAAAACACCGGGGAGCTGTTTTTT.